Sequencing of this T cell receptor beta chain was carried out in a study of cytotoxic CD8 clonotypes in ibrutinib-treated CLL. Whole-study findings and limits: Contraction or stability on treatment characterized the public clonotypes, which were uncommon. While tracking circulating CD8+ T-cell counts, baseline clonality exceeded that of age-matched healthy donors.

Trimming cost V 4 bases and J 2 bases; bases outside gene matches: 8. The CDR3 sequence is 15 residues long. Germline V lookup: CDR1 MNHEY, CDR2 SMNVEV (reference sequence). Data came from immunoSEQ multiplex PCR; TCRdb stores just in-frame clones and leaves some out. The sample contains over 120,000 clones, 79% of which appear only once. On this clone: Its specificity is not known.

The clonotype was recovered from a human donor with chronic lymphocytic leukemia. The chain employs TRBV27 and TRBJ2-7; 7 positions agree with TRBD2. Sequencing was performed on PBMCs, taken after 12 months of ibrutinib treatment. The CDR3 DNA follows: TGTGCCAGCAGTTCCAACCGGGACTACACCTACGAGCAGTACTTC. This sequence encodes CASSSNRDYTYEQYF.